The 22 T cell receptor beta chains given below trace back to one sample, sequenced in a study of blood T cell repertoires in COVID-19. Method: immunoSEQ multiplex PCR; TCRdb's copy keeps in-frame clones and lacks some. The data hold roughly 250,000 clones, with over 80% observed a single time. The material sequenced was PBMCs or T cells enriched from blood (not recorded which). All receptors come from a woman aged 18-29 years who had recovered from COVID-19.

This clone was recorded a few times. The genes are TRBV7-9 and TRBJ1-1; 7 bases agree with TRBD1. With 5 bases clipped from V and 4 bases from J, the junction kept 10 bases outside the gene matches. Germline values: CDR1 SEHNR, CDR2 FQNEAQ (reference sequence). The CDR3 spans 15 residues. This chain's CDR3 is CASSPQTGRSTEAFF. CDR3 nucleotide sequence: TGTGCCAGCAGCCCGCAGACAGGGCGTAGCACTGAAGCTTTCTTT.

The rearrangement links TRBV28 to TRBJ2-1, with TRBD2 identical over 10 bases. V was clipped by 10 bases and J by 4 bases; unmatched bases: 7. This CDR3 is built from 14 residues. Looked up from germline, CDR1 is MDHEN and CDR2 is SYDVKM. CDR3: CATKTSGDYNEQFF. The DNA of the CDR3 is TGTGCCACCAAAACTAGCGGGGATTACAATGAGCAGTTCTTC.

The chain couples TRBV12-5 to TRBJ1-1; TRBD1 agrees at 9 bases. V shed 2 bases, J shed 6 bases, and the junction held 7 bases outside the gene matches. Germline V gene data show CDR1 as LGHNT and CDR2 as FRNRAP. The CDR3 covers 15 residues. The DNA for the CDR3 is TGTGCTAGTGGTTTGTTAACAGGGGGCGCTTCTGAAGCTTTCTTT. This gives the protein CASGLLTGGASEAFF.

This clone was found once. The chain uses TRBV11-3 and TRBJ2-1, with 7 bases aligning to TRBD2. This CDR3 contains 13 residues. J gave up 6 bases and V 3 bases, and 2 bases lay outside the gene matches. The germline gives CDR1 SGHNT, CDR2 YENEEA. This CDR3 reads CASSLTSSNEQFF. The CDR3 nucleotides read TGTGCCAGCAGCTTGACTAGCTCCAATGAGCAGTTCTTC.

This clone was detected once. The chain recombines TRBV3-1 (or the pseudogene TRBV3-2) with TRBJ1-3, with D unresolved. This CDR3 is 14 amino acids long. Trimming pared 1 base from V and 4 bases from J, leaving 8 bases between. Per the germline V gene, CDR1 is LGHDT and CDR2 is YNNKEL (reference sequence). Written as DNA, the CDR3 is TGTGCCAGCAGCCAAGTAGCTACCGGAAACACCATATATTTT. Amino acids: CASSQVATGNTIYF.

The chain has TRBV5-5 and TRBJ1-3; 7 nucleotides align to TRBD1. The CDR3 totals 16 residues. J lost 0 bases, V lost 2 bases, and 5 bases had no gene match. Germline V gene lookup returns CDR1 SGHKS and CDR2 YYEKEE (reference sequence). The CDR3 sequence is CASSLNRGSSGNTIYF. The DNA for the CDR3 is TGTGCCAGCAGCTTAAACAGGGGAAGCTCTGGAAACACCATATATTTT.

This clone showed up just a few times. The gene calls are TRBV21-1 and TRBJ2-1; the listed D gene, TRBD2, was not tested against the DNA. TRBV21-1 is tagged as a pseudogene. This CDR3 has 18 amino acids. The CDR3 protein is CASSKGYLAGGGDNEQFF. In DNA form, the CDR3 reads TGTGCCAGCAGCAAAGGATACCTAGCGGGAGGAGGCGACAATGAGCAGTTCTTC.

The CDR3 spells CASSSSGGGRHGAQHF. The DNA of the CDR3 is TGTGCCAGCAGTTCCTCCGGGGGGGGCCGCCACGGGGCCCAGCATTTT. The gene calls are TRBV28 and TRBJ1-5; TRBD1 might be the D (6 bases). Germline loops: CDR1 MDHEN, CDR2 SYDVKM. Trimming left V 4 bases short and J 11 bases short, with 24 bases between. The CDR3 consists of 16 residues.

In DNA, the CDR3 is TGCAGCGTCGGAGGGATGGGTCAGCCCCAGCATTTT. Amino acid sequence: CSVGGMGQPQHF. The chain carries TRBV29-1 and TRBJ1-5; D uncertain. CDR1 is SQVTM, CDR2 ANQGSEA, per germline. This CDR3 contains 12 residues. Trimming stripped 6 bases from V and 6 bases from J, with 12 bases between.

The rearrangement uses TRBV2 and TRBJ2-7, with 7 nucleotides matching TRBD2. CDR1 and CDR2 (germline): SNHLY, FYNNEI. CDR3 size: 13 residues. V shed 11 bases and J 2 bases; nucleotides not matched to a gene: 9. The CDR3 protein is CAGSGGRAYEQYF. The CDR3 DNA follows: TGTGCCGGGAGCGGAGGGAGGGCCTACGAGCAGTACTTC. Looking up the rest from reference TRBV2 and TRBJ2-7 gives the full variable domain: EPEVTQTPSHQVTQMGQEVILRCVPISNHLYFYWYRQILGQKVEFLVSFYNNEISEKSEIFDDQFSVERPDGSNFTLKIRSTKLEDSAMYFCAGSGGRAYEQYFGPGTRLTVT.

The chain carries TRBV4-3 and TRBJ1-1; a possible D gene is TRBD1 (6 bases). CDR3 size: 14 residues. CDR1 is LGHNA, CDR2 YSLEER, per germline. Deletions cut 4 bases from V and 0 bases from J, with 9 bases between. In DNA form, the CDR3 reads TGCGCCAGCAGCCTCAGGGGCGTGAACACTGAAGCTTTCTTT. Amino acids: CASSLRGVNTEAFF.

Only one count was recorded for this clone. V and J are TRBV19 and TRBJ1-5, with D possibly TRBD1 on 5 matching bases. Trimming removed 2 bases from V and 2 bases from J, with 10 bases in between. The CDR3 spans 15 residues. From germline, CDR1 is LNHDA and CDR2 SQIVND (reference sequence). DNA of the CDR3: TGTGCCAGTAGTATAAGCGGGGCGGGCAATCAGCCCCAGCATTTT. Residues: CASSISGAGNQPQHF.

This chain connects TRBV4-1 to TRBJ2-3, with 10 bases matching TRBD2. The CDR3 runs 19 residues. V was clipped by 0 bases and J by 3 bases; unmatched bases: 12. In germline, CDR1 is MGHRA, CDR2 YSYEKL. This CDR3 is CASSQDETFSGRRTDTQYF. The DNA for the CDR3 is TGCGCCAGCAGCCAAGACGAAACCTTTAGCGGGAGGCGAACAGATACGCAGTATTTT.

The chain carries TRBV3-1 (or the pseudogene TRBV3-2) and TRBJ2-7; tentative D call: TRBD2 (5 bases). Germline V lookup: CDR1 LGHDT, CDR2 YNNKEL (reference sequence). This CDR3 is 15 amino acids long. The ends were cut back, 1 base at V and 2 bases at J, with 12 bases in the middle. The CDR3: CASSQVSGSAYEQYF. For the CDR3, the DNA is TGTGCCAGCAGCCAAGTATCTGGGAGCGCCTACGAGCAGTACTTC.

V gene TRBV10-3 combines with J gene TRBJ1-2, with TRBD1 matching 8 bases. Germline lookup yields CDR1 ENHRY and CDR2 SYGVKD. The CDR3 extends over 12 amino acids. Trimming at V came to 8 bases and at J to 8 bases, leaving 7 bases not matched to a gene. CDR3 bases: TGTGCCATCCGACAGGGGATTGAGGGCTACACCTTC. Protein: CAIRQGIEGYTF.

Note on this clone: At one boundary the junction diverges from the germline segment, which might be a read error. The chain couples TRBV4-2 to TRBJ2-3; 8 bases agree with TRBD1. There are 14 residues in the CDR3. Germline V lookup: CDR1 LGHNA, CDR2 YNFKEQ. As DNA, the CDR3 is TGTGCCAGCAGCCAAGAGTCCGGACAGGGACCCGGGAGCTTT. Protein product: CASSQESGQGPGSF.

V is TRBV28 and J is TRBJ2-7; 7 bases line up with TRBD2. With V trimmed by 5 bases and J by 5 bases, 18 bases remained unmatched. The CDR3 contains 17 residues. In germline, CDR1 is MDHEN, CDR2 SYDVKM. The CDR3, as DNA: TGTGCCAGCAGTGACCCGAGCCTAAGCGGGACCAAGGACGAGCAGTACTTC. Its protein product is CASSDPSLSGTKDEQYF.

The rearrangement links TRBV3-1 (or the pseudogene TRBV3-2) to TRBJ1-1; 8 bases line up with TRBD1. Germline V gives CDR1 LGHDT, CDR2 YNNKEL (reference sequence). The CDR3 loop spans 18 amino acids. Trimming took 4 bases from V and 1 from J; bases not matched to a gene: 14. CDR3 coding DNA: TGTGCCAGCAGCCCATATCCAATGACAGGGGCAAAGAACACTGAAGCTTTCTTT. This encodes CASSPYPMTGAKNTEAFF.

V is TRBV3-1 (or the pseudogene TRBV3-2) and J is TRBJ1-2; no firm D call. The CDR3 extends over 14 amino acids. V lost 2 bases to trimming and J lost 4 bases, with 11 bases between them. Germline CDR1 reads LGHDT; CDR2 reads YNNKEL (reference sequence). The CDR3 is CASSQMRNLYGYTF. For the CDR3, the DNA is TGTGCCAGCAGCCAAATGCGGAATCTCTATGGCTACACCTTC.

The chain recombines TRBV9 with TRBJ2-5; D possibly corresponds to TRBD1 (6 bases). V was shortened by 0 bases and J by 2 bases, with 8 bases between the two germline ends. From germline, CDR1 is SGDLS and CDR2 YYNGEE. The CDR3 consists of 14 residues. The DNA of the CDR3 is TGTGCCAGCAGCGTAGGTGGACAGCAAGAGACCCAGTACTTC. Residues: CASSVGGQQETQYF.

CDR3 bases: TGTGCCAGCAGTCACCTAACGTCAGGCTCCTATAATTCACCCCTCCACTTT. It specifies CASSHLTSGSYNSPLHF. The chain links TRBV27 to TRBJ1-6, with no clear D. Trimming removed 5 bases at V and 0 bases at J, with 14 bases between. The CDR3 contains 17 residues. CDR1 and CDR2 from the germline V gene are MNHEY and SMNVEV (reference sequence).

The J gene is TRBJ1-2, the V gene TRBV11-2, with TRBD1 identical over 8 bases. This CDR3 has 15 amino acids. CDR1 SGHAT and CDR2 FQNNGV come from the germline V gene. J lost 4 bases, V lost 7 bases, and 11 bases had no gene match. The CDR3 protein is CASTEAGGKLYGYTF. The CDR3 DNA reads TGTGCCAGCACCGAGGCAGGGGGCAAGCTCTATGGCTACACCTTC.